The T cell receptor (beta chain) described here comes from a study of regulatory T cells in long-lasting Graves disease. Time point specified: persistent/refractory GD, antithyroid drugs over 5 years with positive TRAb. Extracted RNA from PBMCs served as the source of the TCR library. The CDR3 sequence is 15 residues long. V lost 3 bases, J lost 5 bases, and 12 bases stayed unmatched. Germline V gene data show CDR1 as DFQATT and CDR2 as SNEGSKA (reference sequence). Arm-PCR with iRepertoire HTBI primers amplified the CDR3 regions for these TCR beta libraries. TCRdb fed the multiplex PCR reads into MiXCR, producing one record per CDR3 protein. The data contain roughly 500,000 distinct CDR3 sequences, 20% to 25% of them singletons.

The chain couples TRBV20-1 to TRBJ2-7; 8 bases line up with TRBD1. The origin of this receptor is a female donor with Graves disease. The sequencing used peripheral blood mononuclear cells (PBMCs), collected when the disease was refractory, from a patient treated with antithyroid drugs. The DNA for the CDR3 is TGCAGTGCTAGGATTGTACGGGGCAGGGGGCACGAGCAGTACTTC. This gives the protein CSARIVRGRGHEQYF.